A single sample is the source of the 20 T cell receptor beta chains below, sequenced in a study of blood T cell repertoires in COVID-19. Only in-frame clones appear in the TCRdb table, and some are missing; sequencing was by immunoSEQ multiplex PCR. The sample records 240,000 or so clones, 87% being singletons. Sequencing input: peripheral blood. These receptors were taken from a man aged 55-75 years who had recovered from COVID-19.

This chain joins TRBV9 and TRBJ1-2; TRBD1 might be the D (5 bases). The germline V gene has CDR1 SGDLS and CDR2 YYNGEE. The CDR3 is made up of 16 amino acids. Trimming took 4 bases from V and 3 from J, leaving 19 bases between them. The CDR3 region has the DNA TGTGCCAGCAGCATGGATGATCAGGGTTCTCACTATGGCTACACCTTC. It yields the protein CASSMDDQGSHYGYTF.

This sequence joins TRBV6-1 and TRBJ2-7, with 11 bases lining up with TRBD1. Germline V gene sequence: CDR1 MNHNS, CDR2 SASEGT. V shed 2 bases, J shed 9 bases, and the junction held 6 bases outside the gene matches. This CDR3 is built from 14 residues. CDR3 loop: CASSELGTGGTQYV. CDR3 sequence (DNA): TGTGCCAGCAGTGAATTGGGGACAGGGGGTACGCAGTACGTC.

This chain joins TRBV7-9 and TRBJ1-6, with 11 bases that match TRBD1. The CDR3 runs 16 residues. V gave up 4 bases and J gave up 9 bases; unmatched junction bases: 8. Germline CDR1 reads SEHNR; CDR2 reads FQNEAQ (reference sequence). The CDR3 region has the DNA TGTGCCAGCAGCTCCCGGACAGGGGGCTTTGGTTCACCCCTCCACTTT. Amino acids: CASSSRTGGFGSPLHF. Full variable domain (rest looked up from reference TRBV7-9 and TRBJ1-6): DTGVSQNPRHKITKRGQNVTFRCDPISEHNRLYWYRQTLGQGPEFLTYFQNEAQLEKSRLLSDRFSAERPKGSFSTLEIQRTEQGDSAMYLCASSSRTGGFGSPLHFGNGTRLTVT.

This chain joins TRBV28 and TRBJ2-3, with 7 bases that match TRBD1. CDR1 is MDHEN and CDR2 is SYDVKM in the germline V gene. The length of the CDR3 is 17 residues. The J segment lost 6 bases and the V segment lost 5 bases, leaving 17 bases of the junction unmatched. CDR3: CASSPAQQGQFPDTQYF. CDR3 nucleotide sequence: TGTGCCAGCAGTCCAGCTCAACAGGGGCAATTTCCGGATACGCAGTATTTT.

This chain connects TRBV29-1 to TRBJ1-1; 7 bases align to TRBD1. The CDR3 runs 13 residues. V lost 6 bases, J lost 2 bases, and 6 bases stayed unmatched. CDR1 and CDR2 from the germline V gene are SQVTM and ANQGSEA. CDR3 sequence: CSVQDRPNTEAFF. In DNA, the CDR3 is TGCAGCGTACAGGACAGGCCTAACACTGAAGCTTTCTTT.

The chain carries TRBV14 and TRBJ1-1, with D unresolved. The germline V gene encodes CDR1 SGHDN and CDR2 FVKESK. The CDR3 is made up of 15 amino acids. Trimming pared 4 bases from V and 8 bases from J, leaving 20 bases between. CDR3 amino acids: CASSPITGAGLEAFF. Here the CDR3 DNA reads TGTGCCAGCAGCCCAATTACCGGAGCTGGCTTAGAAGCTTTCTTT.

The J gene is TRBJ2-5, the V gene TRBV7-9, with TRBD1 matching 10 bases. Germline-derived CDR1 and CDR2 are SEHNR and FQNEAQ (reference sequence). The trim removed 1 base at V and 4 bases at J, leaving 0 bases unmatched. The CDR3 is made up of 14 amino acids. CDR3 loop: CASSLGQGAETQYF. CDR3 nucleotide sequence: TGTGCCAGCAGCTTAGGACAGGGGGCAGAGACCCAGTACTTC.

This chain links TRBV5-4 with TRBJ1-1; D is unresolved. The CDR3 length is 13 residues. The germline gives CDR1 SGHNT, CDR2 YYREEE (reference sequence). Trimming removed 0 bases from V and 3 bases from J, with 6 bases in between. The CDR3 reads CASSLEHYTEAFF. CDR3 nucleotides: TGTGCCAGCAGCTTGGAACATTACACTGAAGCTTTCTTT.

V usage is TRBV18 and J usage is TRBJ2-7, with D perhaps matching TRBD2 (6 bases). The CDR3 runs 15 residues. CDR1 and CDR2 (germline): KGHSH, LQKENI. Trimming cost V 3 bases and J 6 bases, with 18 bases left between them. Written as DNA, the CDR3 is TGTGCCAGCTCACCGCCCAACGGGCGGGACCTCGAGCAGTACTTC. It encodes CASSPPNGRDLEQYF.

This clone was seen more than once but under ten times. This rearrangement joins TRBV7-8 to TRBJ1-1, with a possible D match to TRBD1 (6 bases). Deletions cut 5 bases from V and 1 base from J, with 11 bases between. Germline V gene sequence: CDR1 SGHVS, CDR2 FQNEAQ. This CDR3 spans 14 amino acids. The DNA for the CDR3 is TGTGCCAGCAGCGGGATGACAGGGAACACTGAAGCTTTCTTT. It encodes CASSGMTGNTEAFF.

The chain has TRBV18 and TRBJ2-5, with D maybe TRBD1 (5 bases). This CDR3 has 13 amino acids. CDR1 is KGHSH, CDR2 LQKENI, per germline. V lost 3 bases and J 2 bases, leaving 7 bases between the germline ends. CDR3 nucleotides: TGTGCCAGCTCACCGGGGCTTCAAGAGACCCAGTACTTC. It specifies CASSPGLQETQYF.

V gene TRBV7-9 combines with J gene TRBJ2-5; D remains unclear. CDR3 length: 11 residues. V was pared by 5 bases and J by 7 bases, with 8 bases between. CDR1 and CDR2 (germline): SEHNR, FQNEAQ (reference sequence). The CDR3 DNA sequence: TGTGCCAGCAGCCCGCAGGCGACCCAGTACTTC. Its protein product is CASSPQATQYF. Variable domain in full (rest from reference TRBV7-9 and TRBJ2-5): DTGVSQNPRHKITKRGQNVTFRCDPISEHNRLYWYRQTLGQGPEFLTYFQNEAQLEKSRLLSDRFSAERPKGSFSTLEIQRTEQGDSAMYLCASSPQATQYFGPGTRLLVL.

This rearrangement joins TRBV5-4 to TRBJ1-3; D gene ambiguous. V dropped 0 bases and J dropped 4 bases, with 8 bases sitting between them. The CDR3 spans 14 residues. Germline V gene lookup returns CDR1 SGHNT and CDR2 YYREEE (reference sequence). The CDR3 DNA follows: TGTGCCAGCAGCTTGGTCGGGAGAGGAAACACCATATATTTT. This gives the protein CASSLVGRGNTIYF.

The chain combines TRBV27 with TRBJ2-7; D call uncertain. Trimming shortened V by 3 bases and J by 3 bases, and 9 bases separated the two germline ends. There are 13 residues in the CDR3. Germline V lookup: CDR1 MNHEY, CDR2 SMNVEV (reference sequence). The CDR3: CASSFGQSYEQYF. The CDR3 DNA reads TGTGCCAGCAGTTTTGGCCAAAGCTACGAGCAGTACTTC.

This clone showed up just once. V and J are TRBV27 and TRBJ1-1; 8 positions agree with TRBD1. The CDR3 is 15 amino acids. CDR1 and CDR2 (germline): MNHEY, SMNVEV (reference sequence). Losses at the gene ends were 5 bases for V and 0 bases for J; bases not matched to a gene: 5. This CDR3 is CASSPGQAMNTEAFF. In DNA, the CDR3 is TGTGCCAGCAGTCCGGGACAGGCCATGAACACTGAAGCTTTCTTT.

The genes are TRBV9 and TRBJ2-5, with D perhaps matching TRBD1 (7 bases). Trimming took off 4 bases at V and 0 bases at J, with 19 bases between the two ends. This CDR3 region has 17 residues. Germline-derived CDR1 and CDR2 are SGDLS and YYNGEE. CDR3 DNA sequence: TGTGCCAGCAGCTACAGGACAGGACTATTGTACCAAGAGACCCAGTACTTC. This encodes CASSYRTGLLYQETQYF.

The rearrangement links TRBV19 to TRBJ1-2; the D is unclear. The ends were cut back, 3 bases at V and 6 bases at J, with 20 bases in the middle. CDR1 is LNHDA and CDR2 is SQIVND in the germline V gene (reference sequence). This CDR3 is built from 16 residues. The CDR3 sequence is CASSILRGRGLDGYTF. As DNA, the CDR3 is TGTGCCAGTAGTATTTTAAGAGGGAGAGGCCTGGATGGCTACACCTTC.

CDR3 region: CASSSLSGQRSGELFF. CDR3 coding DNA: TGTGCCAGCAGCTCACTATCGGGACAGCGGTCCGGGGAGCTGTTTTTT. The rearrangement uses TRBV11-2 and TRBJ2-2; 7 bases agree with TRBD1. Germline assignment: CDR1 SGHAT and CDR2 FQNNGV. This CDR3 has 16 residues. V gave up 4 bases and J gave up 6 bases; unmatched junction bases: 11.

This clone was seen once. The chain is built from TRBV2 and TRBJ2-1, with 9 bases aligning to TRBD1. V shed 4 bases, J shed 2 bases, and the junction held 3 bases outside the gene matches. CDR3 length equals 15 residues. Per the germline V gene, CDR1 is SNHLY and CDR2 is FYNNEI. The CDR3 reads CASSARTGAYNEQFF. The CDR3 nucleotides read TGTGCCAGCAGTGCTAGGACAGGGGCCTACAATGAGCAGTTCTTC.

The genes are TRBV9 and TRBJ2-3; 12 bases match TRBD2. The length of the CDR3 is 15 residues. From germline, CDR1 is SGDLS and CDR2 YYNGEE. V lost 5 bases to trimming and J lost 3 bases; unmatched junction nucleotides: 4. This CDR3 is CASSRGLAGTDTQYF. The CDR3 DNA reads as TGTGCCAGCAGTCGCGGACTAGCGGGAACAGATACGCAGTATTTT.